The clone carrying this T cell receptor beta chain was seen many times. What it binds is unknown. The library was built from around 400 ng RNA with molecular barcoded adaptors for alpha/delta and beta/gamma chains. TCRdb re-analysed the reads in MiXCR, keeping a single row per CDR3 protein. Among about 57,000 distinct CDR3 sequences listed, around 14% were seen once. The sample originates from a study of read filtering for tumor transcriptome and immune sequencing. General observations from the study: Compared with RNA-seq, IR-seq gave much higher clonotype depth and reliability.

The sequence derives from a donor at least 40 years old with multiple myeloma. The specimen sequenced was a population of CD138-negative cells sorted from bone marrow.

The CDR3 sequence: CASSYPAGRYNEQFF. The DNA of the CDR3 is TGTGCCAGCAGTTACCCGGCGGGAAGATACAATGAGCAGTTCTTC. This rearrangement joins TRBV6-2 or TRBV6-3 to TRBJ2-1, with D possibly TRBD2 on 6 matching bases. Trimming stripped 2 bases from V and 4 bases from J, with 12 bases between. The germline gives CDR1 MNHEY, CDR2 SVGEGT. The CDR3 has 15 amino acids.